Following are 27 T cell receptor beta chains from one sample sequenced in a study of CD8+ T cells in alopecia areata. As the sequencing template, cDNA was produced by extracting RNA and reverse transcribing it. Data came from immunoSEQ multiplex PCR; TCRdb stores just in-frame clones and leaves some out. The sample holds 95,000 to 100,000 clones, about 61% seen once. Specified treatment: oral pan-JAK inhibitor, 5-10 mg twice daily. The material sequenced was CD8+ T cells sorted from blood, taken at roughly week 58, from a patient treated with tofacitinib. Receptor source: a human donor with alopecia areata.

The gene calls are TRBV6-1 and TRBJ1-5; TRBD1 matches 7 bases. The V segment lost 0 bases and the J segment 5 bases; nucleotides outside the gene matches: 1. In germline, CDR1 is MNHNS, CDR2 SASEGT. The CDR3 totals 14 residues. The CDR3 DNA is TGTGCCAGCAGTGAAGCAACAGGGGATCAGCCCCAGCATTTT. Amino acid sequence: CASSEATGDQPQHF.

This rearrangement joins TRBV4-1 to TRBJ2-5; perhaps TRBD2 as D (6 bases). Germline V gene data show CDR1 as MGHRA and CDR2 as YSYEKL. This CDR3 has 14 residues. Trimming took off 4 bases at V and 5 bases at J, with 14 bases between the two ends. CDR3 protein: CASSPKAGSETQYF. The CDR3 DNA follows: TGCGCCAGCAGCCCTAAGGCGGGGTCCGAGACCCAGTACTTC.

The V and J genes are TRBV6-5 and TRBJ2-2; the D is unclear. V lost 2 bases and J 0 bases, leaving 4 bases between the germline ends. The length of the CDR3 is 14 residues. Looked up from germline, CDR1 is MNHEY and CDR2 is SVGAGI. The chain's CDR3 is CASSYVSNTGELFF. The CDR3, as DNA: TGTGCCAGCAGTTACGTCTCGAACACCGGGGAGCTGTTTTTT.

The chain has TRBV5-1 and TRBJ2-3, with D possibly being TRBD2 (7 bases). CDR1 SGHRS and CDR2 YFSETQ come from the germline V gene. The CDR3 consists of 14 residues. Trimming took 4 bases from V and 6 from J, leaving 15 bases between them. The CDR3 DNA reads TGCGCCAGCAGCCGGCGGGGGCGGGTCGATACGCAGTATTTT. This encodes CASSRRGRVDTQYF.

The table lists this clone with a count of one. This sequence joins TRBV4-1 and TRBJ2-3; 12 nucleotides match TRBD2. Per germline, CDR1 MGHRA and CDR2 YSYEKL. CDR3 length: 20 amino acids. V was pared by 1 base and J by 3 bases, with 14 bases of the junction left unmatched. CDR3 sequence reads: CASSQVGLAGGPGTTDTQYF. The DNA of the CDR3 is TGCGCCAGCAGCCAAGTCGGGCTAGCGGGGGGGCCGGGAACGACAGATACGCAGTATTTT.

This clone has more than one count but fewer than ten. The chain uses TRBV5-1 and TRBJ1-1; maybe TRBD1 (5 bases). The ends were cut back, 1 base at V and 5 bases at J, with 12 bases in the middle. This CDR3 region has 14 residues. CDR1 SGHRS and CDR2 YFSETQ come from the germline V gene. The CDR3 DNA reads TGCGCCAGCAGCTTGAATGGGGGGATTACTGAAGCTTTCTTT. This sequence encodes CASSLNGGITEAFF.

The chain recombines TRBV15 with TRBJ1-2; weak D call: TRBD1 (5 bases). CDR3 size: 13 residues. Germline-derived CDR1 and CDR2 are LNHNV and YYDKDF (reference sequence). V shed 11 bases and J shed 1 base, with 14 bases lying between them. DNA of the CDR3: TGTGCCGTCCGCGGGGGAGTTAACTATGGCTACACCTTC. It is translated as CAVRGGVNYGYTF.

The V and J genes are TRBV13 and TRBJ1-6; TRBD1 matches at 7 bases. The CDR3 runs 15 residues. V dropped 3 bases and J dropped 10; count of bases not matched to a gene: 9. Germline-derived CDR1 and CDR2 are PRHDT and FYEKMQ (reference sequence). CDR3 in DNA: TGTGCCAGCAGCTTTTCGACAGGGTTAGGCTCACCCCTCCACTTT. This codes for CASSFSTGLGSPLHF. The full variable domain, in which reference TRBV13 and TRBJ1-6 provide the parts outside the CDR3, is AAGVIQSPRHLIKEKRETATLKCYPIPRHDTVYWYQQGPGQDPQFLISFYEKMQSDKGSIPDRFSAQQFSDYHSELNMSSLELGDSALYFCASSFSTGLGSPLHFGNGTRLTVT.

The chain combines TRBV5-6 with TRBJ1-2; tentative D call: TRBD1 (6 bases). The length of the CDR3 is 12 residues. Between the trimmed V and J ends, which lost 3 bases and 6 bases, there was a span of 9 bases. The germline V gene encodes CDR1 SGHDT and CDR2 YYEEEE. The CDR3 nucleotides read TGTGCCAGCAGCTGGGGGACAAATGGCTACACCTTC. It encodes CASSWGTNGYTF.

The rearrangement uses TRBV6-4 and TRBJ1-5; unclear D gene. V dropped 3 bases and J dropped 4 bases, with 7 bases sitting between them. CDR3 length equals 13 residues. Germline CDR1 is MRHNA and CDR2 is SNTAGT. The CDR3 region has the DNA TGTGCCAGCAGTGATCAACCGAATCAGCCCCAGCATTTT. It codes for CASSDQPNQPQHF.

The chain links TRBV5-6 to TRBJ2-7; 7 nucleotides align to TRBD1. CDR3 length equals 14 residues. Germline trimming cut 1 base from V and 4 bases from J; bases unmatched to any gene: 5. Germline CDR1 reads SGHDT; CDR2 reads YYEEEE. DNA of the CDR3: TGTGCCAGCAGCTTGCCCGGGACAGCTTACGAGCAGTACTTC. Translated, it gives CASSLPGTAYEQYF.

This clone was detected only a few times. V is TRBV10-3 and J is TRBJ2-5; D might be TRBD1 (5 bases). V shed 6 bases and J shed 3 bases, with 17 bases lying between them. This CDR3 region has 15 residues. Germline values: CDR1 ENHRY, CDR2 SYGVKD. The CDR3 region has the DNA TGTGCCATCAGGATCACGATCGACAGTGAAGAGACCCAGTACTTC. It yields the protein CAIRITIDSEETQYF.

This clone was seen a handful of times. This chain connects TRBV5-8 to TRBJ1-5, with TRBD1 as a possible D gene (5 bases). The germline V gene has CDR1 SGHTS and CDR2 YDEGEE. With 4 bases removed from V and 5 bases from J, the gap between germline ends came to 13 bases. The CDR3 is 14 amino acids. The CDR3 nucleotides are TGTGCCAGCAGCCCCCGGGACTTTGATCAGCCCCAGCATTTT. It is translated as CASSPRDFDQPQHF.

This clone was seen only a few times. The chain couples TRBV10-3 to TRBJ2-7; the D call may be TRBD1 or TRBD2 (5 bases each). CDR1 and CDR2 from the germline V gene are ENHRY and SYGVKD. CDR3 size: 12 residues. V was trimmed by 9 bases and J by 7 bases, leaving 16 bases between them. The CDR3: CAIALGPKEQYF. CDR3 DNA sequence: TGTGCCATAGCCTTGGGACCAAAGGAGCAGTACTTC.

The gene calls are TRBV5-1 and TRBJ2-1; D not resolved. V shed 4 bases and J shed 9 bases, with 14 bases lying between them. The CDR3 sequence is 13 residues long. Germline CDR1 reads SGHRS; CDR2 reads YFSETQ. The CDR3 bases are TGCGCCAGCAGCCTGACGGAGTCAGCTGAGCAGTTCTTC. Translated: CASSLTESAEQFF.

The rearrangement uses TRBV7-7 and TRBJ2-1; 10 bases map to TRBD2. J was trimmed by 5 bases and V by 5 bases; bases with no gene match: 6. Per germline, CDR1 SSHAT and CDR2 FNYEAQ (reference sequence). CDR3 length equals 15 residues. The CDR3 DNA reads TGTGCCAGCAGCCCCGGACTAGCGGAACACAATGAGCAGTTCTTC. Its protein is CASSPGLAEHNEQFF.

In this sample, this clone turned up a few times. The J gene is TRBJ2-7, the V gene TRBV30; 7 bases fit TRBD1. Germline V gives CDR1 GTSNPN, CDR2 SVGIG (reference sequence). J was trimmed by 1 base and V by 5 bases; bases with no gene match: 11. This CDR3 region has 15 residues. CDR3 coding DNA: TGTGCCTGGGCCGAGGGGGCTTCTGTGTCCTACGAGCAGTACTTC. It translates to CAWAEGASVSYEQYF.

The J gene is TRBJ2-7, the V gene TRBV4-1; 12 bases fit TRBD2. The CDR3 length is 16 residues. Germline CDR1 is MGHRA and CDR2 is YSYEKL. The trim removed 1 base at V and 7 bases at J, leaving 8 bases unmatched. The CDR3 loop reads CASSQGTSGVSGEQYF. CDR3 coding DNA: TGCGCCAGCAGCCAAGGGACTAGCGGGGTCTCGGGGGAGCAGTACTTC.

This rearrangement joins TRBV7-6 to TRBJ2-5; possibly TRBD1 or TRBD2 for D (5 bases each). Germline CDR1 reads SGHVS; CDR2 reads FNYEAQ. The CDR3 runs 17 residues. V dropped 3 bases and J dropped 1 base, with 18 bases sitting between them. The CDR3, as DNA: TGTGCCAGCAGCTTCCCGGGGTCCAGGGCCATCCAAGAGACCCAGTACTTC. Translated: CASSFPGSRAIQETQYF.

This chain connects TRBV6-6 to TRBJ2-2; the D is unclear. The V gene lost 6 bases and the J gene lost 2 bases, with 16 bases spanning the gap. Germline V gene data show CDR1 as MNHNY and CDR2 as SVGAGI (reference sequence). CDR3 length: 16 residues. CDR3 protein: CASRTSLLPNTGELFF. For the CDR3, the DNA is TGTGCCAGCAGAACCAGCCTACTGCCCAACACCGGGGAGCTGTTTTTT.

This clone occurred a few times. The chain couples TRBV7-9 to TRBJ1-6; 7 bases match TRBD1. Germline V gene lookup returns CDR1 SEHNR and CDR2 FQNEAQ (reference sequence). V was clipped by 5 bases and J by 7 bases; unmatched bases: 2. This CDR3 is built from 13 residues. The CDR3 is CASSQGGNSPLHF. The CDR3 nucleotides are TGTGCCAGCAGCCAGGGGGGAAATTCACCCCTCCACTTT. The full variable domain, in which reference TRBV7-9 and TRBJ1-6 provide the parts outside the CDR3, is DTGVSQNPRHKITKRGQNVTFRCDPISEHNRLYWYRQTLGQGPEFLTYFQNEAQLEKSRLLSDRFSAERPKGSFSTLEIQRTEQGDSAMYLCASSQGGNSPLHFGNGTRLTVT.

The chain uses TRBV11-2 and TRBJ2-1, with a weak D call TRBD2 (7 bases). Germline V gives CDR1 SGHAT, CDR2 FQNNGV. With 5 bases removed from V and 5 bases from J, the gap between germline ends came to 28 bases. CDR3 size: 19 residues. The chain's CDR3 is CASSRSPPQGGTVHNEQFF. The CDR3 DNA reads as TGTGCCAGCAGCAGGTCCCCACCACAGGGAGGGACCGTGCACAATGAGCAGTTCTTC.

This chain links TRBV5-6 with TRBJ1-2; 8 nucleotides line up with TRBD1. Trimming removed 4 bases from V and 2 bases from J; junction bases left unmatched: 7. CDR1 and CDR2 (germline): SGHDT, YYEEEE. The CDR3 length is 15 residues. The CDR3 protein is CASSPMDRANYGYTF. The CDR3 nucleotides are TGTGCCAGCAGCCCGATGGACAGGGCAAACTATGGCTACACCTTC.

This rearrangement joins TRBV11-3 to TRBJ2-4; no clear D. Per germline, CDR1 SGHNT and CDR2 YENEEA. V lost 1 base and J lost 7, with 8 bases in between. The CDR3 totals 13 residues. CDR3 loop: CASSLAVGNIQYF. The CDR3 coding sequence is TGTGCCAGCAGCTTAGCAGTAGGGAACATTCAGTACTTC.

J is TRBJ1-2 and V is TRBV30; D call uncertain. This CDR3 is built from 11 residues. V was clipped by 3 bases and J by 8 bases, with 10 bases between them. Germline values: CDR1 GTSNPN, CDR2 SVGIG (reference sequence). Written as DNA, the CDR3 is TGTGCCTGGAGAAGAACCGCGGGCTACACCTTC. Protein sequence: CAWRRTAGYTF.

In its sample, this clone was seen a few times. This chain links TRBV11-2 with TRBJ1-1, with D unresolved. The V and J ends lost 7 bases and 1 base respectively, with 19 bases between them. Germline-derived CDR1 and CDR2 are SGHAT and FQNNGV. This CDR3 region has 16 residues. As DNA, the CDR3 is TGTGCCAGCACCTACGGGATCGGGGTACGGAACACTGAAGCTTTCTTT. Encoded protein: CASTYGIGVRNTEAFF. The variable domain in full, completed from reference TRBV11-2 and TRBJ1-1, reads EAGVAQSPRYKIIEKRQSVAFWCNPISGHATLYWYQQILGQGPKLLIQFQNNGVVDDSQLPKDRFSAERLKGVDSTLKIQPAKLEDSAVYLCASTYGIGVRNTEAFFGQGTRLTVV.

The rearrangement links TRBV14 to TRBJ2-1; D is unclear. The germline CDR1 and CDR2 sequences are SGHDN and FVKESK. With 1 base removed from V and 10 bases from J, the gap between germline ends came to 8 bases. There are 12 residues in the CDR3. The CDR3 nucleotides read TGTGCCAGCAGCCAAGCGCGTAGAGAGCAGTTCTTC. It is translated as CASSQARREQFF.